These T cell receptor beta chains were read from a single sample in a study of cytomegalovirus exposure and HLA in healthy donors. Data came from immunoSEQ multiplex PCR; TCRdb stores just in-frame clones and leaves some out. The profile shows more than 95,000 clones, roughly 85% of them singletons. The sample comprised PBMCs. All receptors derive from a man aged 60 to 69 in good health and CMV-seropositive. Both conserved end residues are part of each CDR3. A D gene is named only where the DNA matches it firmly. The size of a clone is reported for some rows only, either as once, few or many, or as a class for expanded clones.

j_call d_call clone_size v_call cdr3_aa cdr3_nt
TRBJ2-3 . . TRBV9 CASSVAGGLTDTQYF TGTGCCAGCAGCGTAGCGGGGGGCCTCACAGATACGCAGTATTTT
TRBJ1-5 TRBD1 . TRBV28 CASRMTGGLVNQPQHF TGTGCCAGCAGGATGACAGGGGGGTTGGTCAATCAGCCCCAGCATTTT
TRBJ1-5 TRBD1 . TRBV5-8 CASSPGTVYSNQPQHF TGTGCCAGCAGCCCAGGGACAGTTTATAGCAATCAGCCCCAGCATTTT
TRBJ1-2 . . TRBV2 CASSARGGRDYGYTF TGTGCCAGCAGTGCGAGAGGCGGCAGAGACTATGGCTACACCTTC
TRBJ2-5 TRBD1 . TRBV29-1 CSVESRQGPETQYF TGCAGCGTGGAATCTAGACAGGGGCCAGAGACCCAGTACTTC
TRBJ1-1 . . TRBV7-2 CASSSGSLGTEAFF TGTGCCAGCAGTTCCGGGTCCCTCGGCACTGAAGCTTTCTTT
TRBJ2-6 TRBD1 . TRBV27 CASSSGTGLAGANVLTF TGTGCCAGCAGCTCCGGGACAGGGTTGGCTGGGGCCAACGTCCTGACTTTC
TRBJ2-5 TRBD1 . TRBV10-3 CAIRPGTGERETQYF TGTGCCATCAGGCCCGGGACAGGGGAGCGAGAGACCCAGTACTTC
TRBJ2-7 . . TRBV19 CASSIEGRPWQQYF TGTGCCAGTAGTATTGAGGGCCGTCCGTGGCAGCAGTACTTC
TRBJ2-2 TRBD1 . TRBV9 CASSVRGGETGELFF TGTGCCAGCAGCGTAAGAGGGGGCGAGACCGGGGAGCTGTTTTTT
TRBJ2-1 . once TRBV9 CASSVGSGAGHNEQFF TGTGCCAGCAGCGTAGGGTCAGGGGCTGGTCACAATGAGCAGTTCTTC
TRBJ2-7 TRBD1 . TRBV19 CASSIGRQGYEQYF TGTGCCAGTAGTATCGGGAGACAGGGGTACGAGCAGTACTTC
TRBJ2-3 TRBD2 . TRBV7-2 CASSLSGLTPSGNTDTQYF TGTGCCAGCAGCCTCTCGGGACTAACACCTAGCGGGAACACAGATACGCAGTATTTT
TRBJ1-2 . . TRBV5-1 CASSSQAIGYTF TGCGCCAGCAGCTCCCAGGCAATCGGCTACACCTTC
TRBJ1-2 . . TRBV5-4 CASSSSGGVFYGYTF TGTGCCAGCAGTTCCTCGGGGGGCGTCTTCTATGGCTACACCTTC
TRBJ2-7 TRBD2 . TRBV11-2 CASSPRGGGSSYEQYF TGTGCCAGCAGTCCCAGGGGCGGGGGGAGCTCCTACGAGCAGTACTTC
TRBJ2-3 . few TRBV10-1 CASSDALIDTQYF TGCGCCAGCAGTGACGCTCTAATAGATACGCAGTATTTT
TRBJ1-1 . . TRBV14 CASSGQMNTEAFF TGTGCCAGCAGCGGACAGATGAACACTGAAGCTTTCTTT
TRBJ2-1 . few TRBV4-3 CASSQEGRDRLFF TGCGCCAGCAGCCAGGAGGGGAGGGACAGGTTATTCTTC
TRBJ1-1 . . TRBV19 CASSSPVPRVTEAFF TGTGCCAGTTCGAGCCCGGTTCCGAGGGTCACTGAAGCTTTCTTT
TRBJ1-2 . . TRBV5-1 CASSLNRGGNYTF TGCGCCAGCAGCTTGAATCGGGGGGGAAACTACACCTTC
TRBJ1-3 . . TRBV6-5 CASSSPRVGAGNTIYF TGTGCCAGCAGTTCCCCGAGGGTTGGGGCTGGAAACACCATATATTTT
TRBJ2-5 . . TRBV7-7 CASSHGQETQYF TGTGCCAGCAGCCACGGTCAAGAGACCCAGTACTTC
TRBJ2-7 TRBD1 . TRBV9 CASSPVDRAFPNYEQYF TGTGCCAGCAGCCCCGTTGACAGGGCATTCCCCAACTACGAGCAGTACTTC
TRBJ1-2 . . TRBV11-2 CASSSSRDTNYGYTF TGTGCCAGCAGCTCGTCCCGGGACACGAACTATGGCTACACCTTC
TRBJ1-5 TRBD1 . TRBV5-1 CASSVQGNQPQHF TGCGCCAGCAGCGTACAGGGGAATCAGCCCCAGCATTTT
TRBJ1-6 . . TRBV6-1 CVSSEAFTGSSYNSPLHF TGTGTCAGCAGTGAAGCCTTCACAGGGAGCTCCTATAATTCACCCCTCCACTTT
TRBJ2-3 TRBD1 . TRBV19 CASKQGAGDTQYF TGTGCCAGTAAACAGGGGGCTGGAGATACGCAGTATTTT